Reported below is one T cell receptor beta chain. Its antigen is unidentified. The CDR3 length is 17 residues. The germline gives CDR1 LGHNA, CDR2 YNFKEQ. Deletions cut 0 bases from V and 4 bases from J, with 17 bases between. TCR beta libraries were made by quantitative 5'-RACE with molecular barcodes. TCRdb re-analysed the 5' RACE reads in MiXCR, keeping a single row per CDR3 protein. The sample shows fewer than 400,000 distinct CDR3 sequences, 8% of them seen only once. These data come from a study of CD8 T cells in ankylosing spondylitis. Study-wide points: There was a TCR beta motif, made of eight highly homologous variants, that appeared characteristic of ankylosing spondylitis blood. Reported data indicate significant enrichment of disease-linked clones within matched ankylosing spondylitis synovial fluid.

This TCR was sampled from a male donor with ankylosing spondylitis. The source material was blood, either unsorted or a sorted T cell fraction (not recorded which). The chain has TRBV4-2 and TRBJ2-3; the D gene is possibly TRBD1 (6 bases). CDR3 protein: CASSQDFQGLIPDTQYF. CDR3 in DNA: TGTGCCAGCAGCCAAGATTTTCAGGGGTTGATCCCAGATACGCAGTATTTT.